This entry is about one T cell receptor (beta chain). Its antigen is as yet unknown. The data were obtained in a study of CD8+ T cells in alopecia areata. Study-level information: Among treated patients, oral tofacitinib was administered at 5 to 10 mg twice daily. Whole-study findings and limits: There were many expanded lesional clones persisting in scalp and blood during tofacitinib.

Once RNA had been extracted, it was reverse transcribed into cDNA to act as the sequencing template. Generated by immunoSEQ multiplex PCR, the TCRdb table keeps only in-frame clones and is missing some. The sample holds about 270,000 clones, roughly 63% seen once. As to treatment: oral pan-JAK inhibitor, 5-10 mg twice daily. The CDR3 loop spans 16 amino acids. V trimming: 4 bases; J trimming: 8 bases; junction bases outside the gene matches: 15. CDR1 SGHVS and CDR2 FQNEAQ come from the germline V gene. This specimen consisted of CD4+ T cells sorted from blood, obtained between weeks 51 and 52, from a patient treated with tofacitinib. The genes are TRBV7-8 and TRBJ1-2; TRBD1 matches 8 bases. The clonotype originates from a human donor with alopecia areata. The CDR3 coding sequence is TGTGCCAGCAGCTGGAACCTCGAAGGACAGGGAGAGGGCTACACCTTC. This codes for CASSWNLEGQGEGYTF.